A single sample is the source of the 14 T cell receptor beta chains below, sequenced in a study of blood T cell repertoires in COVID-19. TCRdb's table, derived via immunoSEQ multiplex PCR, lists solely in-frame clones and lacks some. The sample includes a few hundred thousand clones, roughly 82% of them seen just once. Sample: peripheral blood. The receptors were gathered from a man between 50 and 59 years old with active or convalescent COVID-19.

V is TRBV3-1 (or the pseudogene TRBV3-2) and J is TRBJ2-5, with TRBD2 matching over 11 bases. The CDR3 sequence is 16 residues long. Per germline, CDR1 LGHDT and CDR2 YNNKEL (reference sequence). Germline trimming cut 3 bases from V and 5 bases from J; bases unmatched to any gene: 8. CDR3 nucleotides: TGTGCCAGCAGCCATTATGCTAGCGGGAGGTTTGAGACCCAGTACTTC. This codes for CASSHYASGRFETQYF.

The chain couples TRBV7-9 to TRBJ1-1; the D gene is possibly TRBD1 (6 bases). Trimming removed 5 bases from V and 7 bases from J, with 20 bases in between. Germline assignment: CDR1 SEHNR and CDR2 FQNEAQ (reference sequence). The CDR3 runs 15 residues. The DNA for the CDR3 is TGTGCCAGCAGCAAACCCCAGGGACTAGGGGGTGAAGCTTTCTTT. Residues: CASSKPQGLGGEAFF.

The rearrangement joins TRBV24-1 to TRBJ1-1; D gene uncertain. Germline CDR1 reads KGHDR; CDR2 reads SFDVKD. This CDR3 contains 14 residues. Trimming removed 8 bases at V and 1 base at J, with 13 bases between. The CDR3 nucleotides read TGTGCCACCAATTTACACAAAAAGAACACTGAAGCTTTCTTT. It yields the protein CATNLHKKNTEAFF.

This clone was found a few times. The chain carries TRBV5-1 and TRBJ2-6, with a possible D match to TRBD1 (5 bases). This CDR3 contains 16 residues. V was cut by 2 bases and J by 0 bases, with 9 bases left in between. CDR1 is SGHRS, CDR2 YFSETQ, per germline. The DNA of the CDR3 is TGCGCCAGCAGCTTACGACAGAACTCTGGGGCCAACGTCCTGACTTTC. Translation: CASSLRQNSGANVLTF.

This chain joins TRBV28 and TRBJ2-7, with D uncertain. The CDR3 totals 15 residues. CDR1 MDHEN and CDR2 SYDVKM come from the germline V gene. V lost 5 bases to trimming and J lost 0 bases, with 14 bases between them. CDR3 sequence (DNA): TGTGCCAGCAGTCCTGGGCCACGTCACTCCTACGAGCAGTACTTC. This codes for CASSPGPRHSYEQYF. Looking up the rest from reference TRBV28 and TRBJ2-7 gives the full variable domain: DVKVTQSSRYLVKRTGEKVFLECVQDMDHENMFWYRQDPGLGLRLIYFSYDVKMKEKGDIPEGYSVSREKKERFSLILESASTNQTSMYLCASSPGPRHSYEQYFGPGTRLTVT.

The chain couples TRBV2 to TRBJ2-1; 12 bases map to TRBD2. Unmatched junction bases numbered 10, after V lost 7 bases and J lost 12 bases. The CDR3 is 14 residues long. Germline V gene data show CDR1 as SNHLY and CDR2 as FYNNEI. CDR3 protein: CASNTPGLAGSQFF. The CDR3, as DNA: TGTGCCAGCAACACACCAGGACTAGCGGGATCGCAGTTCTTC.

The chain employs TRBV19 and TRBJ1-1; a weak D match, TRBD1 (5 bases). V was clipped by 3 bases and J by 8 bases, with 16 bases between them. The germline V gene encodes CDR1 LNHDA and CDR2 SQIVND (reference sequence). The CDR3 has 14 residues. Here the CDR3 DNA reads TGTGCCAGTAGTATGGGGCCAGGCGGAACCGAAGCTTTCTTT. The encoded protein is CASSMGPGGTEAFF.

The V gene is TRBV28, the J gene TRBJ2-5; 14 nucleotides line up with TRBD2. V gave up 7 bases and J gave up 4 bases; unmatched junction bases: 5. The germline V gene has CDR1 MDHEN and CDR2 SYDVKM. This CDR3 has 15 residues. The CDR3 loop is CASNGLAGGGETQYF. In DNA, the CDR3 is TGTGCCAGCAACGGACTAGCGGGAGGTGGAGAGACCCAGTACTTC. Full variable domain (missing parts from reference TRBV28 and TRBJ2-5): DVKVTQSSRYLVKRTGEKVFLECVQDMDHENMFWYRQDPGLGLRLIYFSYDVKMKEKGDIPEGYSVSREKKERFSLILESASTNQTSMYLCASNGLAGGGETQYFGPGTRLLVL.

The rearrangement uses TRBV5-6 and TRBJ1-1; D perhaps matches TRBD1 (5 bases). CDR1 SGHDT and CDR2 YYEEEE come from the germline V gene. This CDR3 comprises 15 residues. Trimming removed 4 bases at V and 5 bases at J, with 18 bases between. CDR3 region: CASSPPGLKGTEAFF. CDR3 in DNA: TGTGCCAGCAGCCCGCCGGGACTCAAAGGGACTGAAGCTTTCTTT.

The V gene is TRBV2, the J gene TRBJ2-7; 9 bases align to TRBD1. Germline values: CDR1 SNHLY, CDR2 FYNNEI. The CDR3 runs 12 residues. Trimming cost V 6 bases and J 3 bases; bases outside gene matches: 0. Here the CDR3 reads CASRDRGYEQYF. CDR3 DNA: TGTGCCAGCAGGGACAGGGGCTACGAGCAGTACTTC. The complete variable domain, with remaining parts taken from reference TRBV2 and TRBJ2-7, reads EPEVTQTPSHQVTQMGQEVILRCVPISNHLYFYWYRQILGQKVEFLVSFYNNEISEKSEIFDDQFSVERPDGSNFTLKIRSTKLEDSAMYFCASRDRGYEQYFGPGTRLTVT.

V usage is TRBV15 and J usage is TRBJ1-1, with no clear D. V gave up 3 bases and J gave up 0 bases, with 14 bases separating them. The CDR3 extends over 16 amino acids. The germline gives CDR1 LNHNV, CDR2 YYDKDF (reference sequence). Written as DNA, the CDR3 is TGTGCCACCAGCAGGCCAGCGGGTACTCTGAACACTGAAGCTTTCTTT. It specifies CATSRPAGTLNTEAFF.

This clone was seen once. This chain connects TRBV24-1 to TRBJ2-5; TRBD2 agrees at 12 bases. Per germline, CDR1 KGHDR and CDR2 SFDVKD. The V gene end was trimmed by 1 base and the J gene end by 5 bases; junction bases not matched to a gene: 1. The CDR3 has 15 amino acids. The CDR3 sequence is CATSDFLAGGETQYF. The CDR3 DNA follows: TGTGCCACCAGTGATTTCCTAGCGGGAGGGGAGACCCAGTACTTC.

This chain uses TRBV4-3 with TRBJ2-1, with TRBD2 matching 10 bases. Germline values: CDR1 LGHNA, CDR2 YSLEER. CDR3 length: 18 residues. V lost 1 base, J lost 5 bases, and 11 bases stayed unmatched. This chain's CDR3 is CASSQAHWTSGLNNEQFF. CDR3 nucleotide sequence: TGCGCCAGCAGCCAAGCACACTGGACTAGCGGACTGAACAATGAGCAGTTCTTC.

The chain carries TRBV4-3 and TRBJ1-2; possibly TRBD1 for D (6 bases). Germline V gene lookup returns CDR1 LGHNA and CDR2 YSLEER. The germline V and J ends were trimmed by 0 bases and 4 bases, with 15 bases remaining between them. CDR3 length: 16 amino acids. CDR3 region: CASSQERIGQIYGYTF. The DNA for the CDR3 is TGCGCCAGCAGCCAAGAAAGAATAGGACAGATCTATGGCTACACCTTC.